The source of this TCR beta chain is a study of PD-L1 blockade in urothelial cancer listed by TCRdb under 2017. In the study overall: Every patient began therapy in the mid-2010s and was given atezolizumab 1,200 mg intravenously every 3 weeks. Patients had an ECOG performance status of 0 or 1 and had received between 0 and 3 prior chemotherapy regimens. Twenty-five of 29 patients were males with bladder-origin urothelial cancer, and about 65% of the 29 reported a prior smoking history. In the same patients, pretreatment tumors underwent whole exome sequencing and RNA sequencing in addition to TCR sequencing. Nine patients reached durable clinical benefit, while around 19 patients did not. Somatic, immune and clinical correlates of response to PD-L1 blockade with atezolizumab in urothelial cancer were the focus of an exploratory multi-omic analysis. A median of around 150,000 T cells and tens of thousands of unique TCRs was obtained from blood samples, and a median clonality of around 0.072 was observed. Pretreatment tumor samples, along with matched peripheral blood serially collected before and after atezolizumab treatment, were subjected to TCR sequencing. Blood samples were analyzed 3 weeks after the start of treatment (second dose) and 6 weeks after the start of treatment. Pretreatment blood TCR-seq was available for about 27 patients, at least one posttreatment blood collection was obtained for some 25 patients, and tumor TCR-seq was available for some 25 patients. Durable clinical benefit was defined as progression-free survival longer than 6 months, and TCR features were also tested against progression-free and overall survival. The paper as a whole reports these results and caveats: A pretreatment peripheral blood TCR clonality below the median was linked to improved progression-free and overall survival. Small sample size (n ≈ 29) and many exploratory analyses mean the results are intended to be hypothesis-generating. Patients with durable benefit showed greater expansion of tumor-associated TCR clones in peripheral blood 3 weeks after starting treatment (n = 22, p = 0.022).

The junction shows trimming of 6 bases on V and 6 bases on J, and the gene matches do not reach 5 bases of it. Its CDR3 holds 12 amino acids, cysteine through phenylalanine. Only CDR3 DNA is held: 36 bases, read in frame from base 1. From the germline V gene (reference sequence), CDR1 is MNHEY and CDR2 is SMNVEV. A total of under 30 patients with locally advanced or metastatic urothelial carcinoma, treated at Memorial Sloan Kettering on a trial protocol, made up the cohort. Peripheral blood mononuclear cells were collected pretreatment and during treatment, with between 1 and 8 total time points per patient. The Qiagen DNeasy Blood extraction kit was used to purify genomic DNA from total PBMCs and tumor samples. Collected pretreatment and during treatment, PBMCs were isolated and stored as previously described. Each PCR received spiked-in synthetic TCR analog templates so that absolute template abundance could be estimated from read counts. TCRbeta CDR3 regions were amplified from genomic DNA with bias-controlled V and J gene primers using the immunoSEQ assay. Sequencing of rearranged TCRbeta segments was performed at approximately 20X coverage. The original methods were these. Sequencing errors were corrected by clustering and CDR3s were annotated against IMGT to assign V, D and J genes. Out-of-frame and stop-codon sequences were excluded, and only productive TCRbeta rearrangements were used in downstream analyses. Clonality was computed as one minus Shannon entropy normalized by the log of the number of unique productive sequences. Fisher's exact test with Benjamini-Hochberg correction, using a cutoff of adjusted p below 0.01, was how clones that differed between time points or between blood and tumor were identified. TCRdb re-hosts the immuneACCESS table, in-frame sequences only. Its copies lack some clones; in the studies checked, an unresolved V gene accounts for under half of them, and the cause for the rest is not known. V and J calls and clone size come straight from that table; D and trimming were deduced from the DNA. Within this sample are 70,000 to 75,000 clones, with 80% to 90% of them counted one time only. Of the sample, less than 5.5% is held by the ten largest clones.

About this clone itself: Its binding antigen is unknown. Qualities for individual bases were not recorded, and no much larger clone is one base off.

The sample in question was PBMCs, obtained around atezolizumab (anti-PD-L1) treatment. This receptor was identified in a man aged 65 to 85 with urothelial cancer. The chain was built from TRBV27 and TRBJ2-7; a stretch of 7 junction bases matches TRBD1. The nucleotide sequence is TGTGCCAGCAGCTTAAACAGGGGCGAGCAGTACTTC. Its translation is CASSLNRGEQYF.